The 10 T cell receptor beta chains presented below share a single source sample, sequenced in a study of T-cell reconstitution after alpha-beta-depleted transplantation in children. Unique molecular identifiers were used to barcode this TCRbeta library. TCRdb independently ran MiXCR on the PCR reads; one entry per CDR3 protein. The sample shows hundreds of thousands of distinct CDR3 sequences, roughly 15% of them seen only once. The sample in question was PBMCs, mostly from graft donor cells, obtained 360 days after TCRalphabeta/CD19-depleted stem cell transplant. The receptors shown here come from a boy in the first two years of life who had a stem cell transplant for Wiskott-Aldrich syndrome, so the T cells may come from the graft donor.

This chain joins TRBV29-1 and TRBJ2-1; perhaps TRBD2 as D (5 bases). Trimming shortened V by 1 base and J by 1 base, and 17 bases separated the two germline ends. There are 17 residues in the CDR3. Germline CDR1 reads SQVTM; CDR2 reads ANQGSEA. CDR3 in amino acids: CSVEALLDYRSYNEQFF. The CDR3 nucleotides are TGCAGCGTTGAAGCCCTCCTCGACTACCGTTCCTACAATGAGCAGTTCTTC.

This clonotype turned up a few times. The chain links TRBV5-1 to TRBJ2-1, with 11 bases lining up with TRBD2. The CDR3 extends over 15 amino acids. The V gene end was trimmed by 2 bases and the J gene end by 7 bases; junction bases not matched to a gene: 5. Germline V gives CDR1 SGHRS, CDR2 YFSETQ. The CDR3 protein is CASSFSGRALNEQFF. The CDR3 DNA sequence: TGCGCCAGCAGCTTTAGCGGGAGGGCCCTGAATGAGCAGTTCTTC.

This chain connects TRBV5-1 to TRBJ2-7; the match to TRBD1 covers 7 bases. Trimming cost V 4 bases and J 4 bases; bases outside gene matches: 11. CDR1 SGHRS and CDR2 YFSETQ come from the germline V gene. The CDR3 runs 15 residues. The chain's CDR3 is CASSLPGQTPYEQYF. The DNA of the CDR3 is TGCGCCAGCAGCCTGCCGGGACAGACGCCGTACGAGCAGTACTTC.

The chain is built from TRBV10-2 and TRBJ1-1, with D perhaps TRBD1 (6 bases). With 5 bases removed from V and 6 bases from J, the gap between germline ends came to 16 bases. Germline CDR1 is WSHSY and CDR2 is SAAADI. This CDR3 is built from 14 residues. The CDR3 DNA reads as TGCGCCAGCAGTCCTTTAGGGGGAGGGTCTGAAGCTTTCTTT. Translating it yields CASSPLGGGSEAFF.

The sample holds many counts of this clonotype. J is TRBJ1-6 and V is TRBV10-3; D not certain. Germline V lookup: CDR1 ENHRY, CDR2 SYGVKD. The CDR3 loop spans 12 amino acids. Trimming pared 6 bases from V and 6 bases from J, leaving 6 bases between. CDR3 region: CAIRDLNSPLHF. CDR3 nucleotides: TGTGCCATCAGGGATCTTAATTCACCCCTCCACTTT.

CDR3 sequence reads: CASSQVGEETQYF. Written as DNA, the CDR3 is TGCGCCAGCAGCCAAGTAGGGGAGGAGACCCAGTACTTC. The chain joins TRBV4-1 to TRBJ2-5, with D perhaps matching TRBD1 or TRBD2 (5 bases each). The CDR3 loop spans 13 amino acids. V gave up 1 base and J gave up 5 bases, with 8 bases separating them. The germline V gene has CDR1 MGHRA and CDR2 YSYEKL.

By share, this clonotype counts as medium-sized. The CDR3 loop reads CASSQLGQGGTEAFF. CDR3 coding DNA: TGTGCCAGCAGTCAATTGGGACAGGGAGGCACTGAAGCTTTCTTT. The J gene is TRBJ1-1, the V gene TRBV28; TRBD1 matches at 9 bases. The length of the CDR3 is 15 residues. Germline CDR1 MDHEN, CDR2 SYDVKM. V shed 5 bases and J 4 bases; nucleotides not matched to a gene: 8.

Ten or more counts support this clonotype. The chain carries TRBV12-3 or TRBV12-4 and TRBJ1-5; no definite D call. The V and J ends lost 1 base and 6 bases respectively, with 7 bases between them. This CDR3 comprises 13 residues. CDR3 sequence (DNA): TGTGCCAGCAGTTTAGTGGGAGGTCAGCCCCAGCATTTT. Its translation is CASSLVGGQPQHF.

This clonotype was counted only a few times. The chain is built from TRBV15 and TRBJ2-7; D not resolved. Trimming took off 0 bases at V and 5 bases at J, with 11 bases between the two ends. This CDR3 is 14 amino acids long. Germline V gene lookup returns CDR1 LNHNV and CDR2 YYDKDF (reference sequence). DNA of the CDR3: TGTGCCACCAGCAGAGATGGGGTAAGGGACGAGCAGTACTTC. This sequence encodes CATSRDGVRDEQYF.

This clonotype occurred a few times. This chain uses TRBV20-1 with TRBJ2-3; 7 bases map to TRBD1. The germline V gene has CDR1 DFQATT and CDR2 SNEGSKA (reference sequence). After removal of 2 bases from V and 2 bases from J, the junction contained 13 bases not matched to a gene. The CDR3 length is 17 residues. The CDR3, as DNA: TGCAGTGCTAGACTGGGACAGAACACTACCTACACAGATACGCAGTATTTT. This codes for CSARLGQNTTYTDTQYF.